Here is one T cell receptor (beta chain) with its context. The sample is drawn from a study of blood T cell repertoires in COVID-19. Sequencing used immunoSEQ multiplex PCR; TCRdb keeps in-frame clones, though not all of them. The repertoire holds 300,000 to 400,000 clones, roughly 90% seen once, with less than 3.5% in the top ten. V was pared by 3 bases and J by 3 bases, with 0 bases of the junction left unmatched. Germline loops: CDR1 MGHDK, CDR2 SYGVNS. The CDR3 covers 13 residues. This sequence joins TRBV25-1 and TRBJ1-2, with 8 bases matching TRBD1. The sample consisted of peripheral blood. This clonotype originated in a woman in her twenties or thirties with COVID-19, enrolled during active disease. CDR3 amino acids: CASSEDRDYGYTF. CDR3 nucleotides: TGTGCCAGCAGTGAGGACAGGGACTATGGCTACACCTTC.